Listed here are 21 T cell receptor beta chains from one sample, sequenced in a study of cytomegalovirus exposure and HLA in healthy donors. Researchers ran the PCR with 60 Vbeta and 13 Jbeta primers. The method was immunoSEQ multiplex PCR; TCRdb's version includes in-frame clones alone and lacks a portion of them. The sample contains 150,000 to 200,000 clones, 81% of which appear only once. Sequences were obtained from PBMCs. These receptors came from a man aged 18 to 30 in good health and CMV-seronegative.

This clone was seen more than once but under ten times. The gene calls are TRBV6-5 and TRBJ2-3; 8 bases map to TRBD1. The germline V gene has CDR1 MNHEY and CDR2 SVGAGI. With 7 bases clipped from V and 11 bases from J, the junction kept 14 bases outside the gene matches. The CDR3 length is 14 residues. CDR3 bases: TGTGCCAGCACCACTAGATCGACGGGACAGGAGCAGTATTTT. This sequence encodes CASTTRSTGQEQYF.

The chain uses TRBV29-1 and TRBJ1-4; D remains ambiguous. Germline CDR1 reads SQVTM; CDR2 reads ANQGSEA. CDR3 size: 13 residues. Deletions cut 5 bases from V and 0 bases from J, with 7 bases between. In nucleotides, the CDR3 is TGCAGCGTTTCCCACTCAACTAATGAAAAACTGTTTTTT. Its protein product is CSVSHSTNEKLFF.

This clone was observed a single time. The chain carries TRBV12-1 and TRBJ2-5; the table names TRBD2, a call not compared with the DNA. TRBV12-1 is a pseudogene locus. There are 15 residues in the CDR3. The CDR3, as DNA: TGTGCCAGCAGCCCTCAAGGCGGGAGCGGAGAGACCCAGTACTTC. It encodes CASSPQGGSGETQYF.

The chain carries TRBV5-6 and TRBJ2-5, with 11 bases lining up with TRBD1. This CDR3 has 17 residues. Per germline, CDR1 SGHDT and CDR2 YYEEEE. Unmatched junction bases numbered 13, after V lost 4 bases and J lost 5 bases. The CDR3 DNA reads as TGTGCCAGCAGCCCCGAGGGGGGGACAGGGGGAATTGAGACCCAGTACTTC. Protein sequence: CASSPEGGTGGIETQYF.

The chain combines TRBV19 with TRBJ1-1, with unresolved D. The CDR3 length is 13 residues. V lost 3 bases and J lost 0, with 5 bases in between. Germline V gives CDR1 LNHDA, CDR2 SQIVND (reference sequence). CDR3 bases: TGTGCCAGTAGTATTCAGATGAACACTGAAGCTTTCTTT. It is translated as CASSIQMNTEAFF.

CDR3 DNA: TGCGCCAGCACACAGGGGACTAGCAGCTACAATGAGCAGTTCTTC. It is translated as CASTQGTSSYNEQFF. The V and J genes are TRBV5-1 and TRBJ2-1; TRBD2 matches at 9 bases. Germline V gene data show CDR1 as SGHRS and CDR2 as YFSETQ. This CDR3 spans 15 amino acids. Trimming cost V 6 bases and J 3 bases; bases outside gene matches: 7.

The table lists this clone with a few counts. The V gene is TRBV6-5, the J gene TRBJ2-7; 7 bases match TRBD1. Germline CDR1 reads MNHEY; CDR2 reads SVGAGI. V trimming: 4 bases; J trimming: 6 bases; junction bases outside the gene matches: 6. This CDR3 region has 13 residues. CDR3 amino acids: CASSSPGGGEQYF. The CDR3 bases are TGTGCCAGCAGTTCCCCAGGGGGTGGCGAGCAGTACTTC.

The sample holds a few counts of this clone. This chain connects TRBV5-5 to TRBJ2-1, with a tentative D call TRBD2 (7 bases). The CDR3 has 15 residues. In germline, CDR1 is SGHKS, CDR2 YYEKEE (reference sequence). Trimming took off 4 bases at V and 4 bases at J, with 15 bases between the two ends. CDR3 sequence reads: CASSGGAGDYNEQFF. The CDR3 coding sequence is TGTGCCAGCAGCGGGGGGGCAGGGGATTACAATGAGCAGTTCTTC.

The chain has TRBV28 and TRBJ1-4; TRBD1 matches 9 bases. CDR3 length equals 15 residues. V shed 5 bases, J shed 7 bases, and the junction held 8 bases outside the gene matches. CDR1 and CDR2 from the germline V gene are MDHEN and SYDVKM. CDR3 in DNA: TGTGCCAGCAGTAGTCCGGGACAGGGCGGTGAAAAACTGTTTTTT. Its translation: CASSSPGQGGEKLFF.

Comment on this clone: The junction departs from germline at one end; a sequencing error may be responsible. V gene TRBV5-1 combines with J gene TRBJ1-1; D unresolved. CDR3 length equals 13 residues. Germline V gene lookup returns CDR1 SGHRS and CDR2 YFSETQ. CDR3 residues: CASNFGENTEAFF. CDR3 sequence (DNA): TGCGCCAGCAATTTTGGGGAGAACACTGAAGCCTTCTTT.

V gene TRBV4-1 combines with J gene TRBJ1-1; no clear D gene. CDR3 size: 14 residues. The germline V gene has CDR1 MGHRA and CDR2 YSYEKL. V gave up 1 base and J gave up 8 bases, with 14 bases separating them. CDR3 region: CASSQGRENAEAFF. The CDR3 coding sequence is TGCGCCAGCAGCCAAGGAAGGGAGAATGCCGAAGCTTTCTTT.

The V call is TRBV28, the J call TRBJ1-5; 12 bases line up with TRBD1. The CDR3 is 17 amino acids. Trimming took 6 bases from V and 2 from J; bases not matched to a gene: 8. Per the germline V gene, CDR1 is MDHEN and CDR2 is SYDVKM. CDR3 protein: CASRPGTGGIGNQPQHF. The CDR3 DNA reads TGTGCCAGCAGACCCGGGACAGGGGGCATCGGCAATCAGCCCCAGCATTTT.

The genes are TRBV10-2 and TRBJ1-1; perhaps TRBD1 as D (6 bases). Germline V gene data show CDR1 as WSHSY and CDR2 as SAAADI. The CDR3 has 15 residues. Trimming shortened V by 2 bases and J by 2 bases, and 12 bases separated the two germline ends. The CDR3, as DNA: TGCGCCAGCAGTGAGGTGGGACATCTAAACACTGAAGCTTTCTTT. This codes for CASSEVGHLNTEAFF.

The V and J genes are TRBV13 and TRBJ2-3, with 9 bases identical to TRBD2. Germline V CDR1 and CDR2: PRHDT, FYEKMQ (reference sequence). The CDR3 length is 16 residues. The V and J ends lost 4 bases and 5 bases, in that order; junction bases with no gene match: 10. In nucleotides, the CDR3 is TGTGCCAGCAGCTACAGTAGCGGGAGTGCAGAAGATACGCAGTATTTT. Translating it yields CASSYSSGSAEDTQYF.

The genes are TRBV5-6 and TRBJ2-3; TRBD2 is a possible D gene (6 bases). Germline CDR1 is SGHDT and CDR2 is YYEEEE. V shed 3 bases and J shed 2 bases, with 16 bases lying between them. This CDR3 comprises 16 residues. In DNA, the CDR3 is TGTGCCAGCAGCTCCCATTCTAGCGCCCTCACAGATACGCAGTATTTT. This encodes CASSSHSSALTDTQYF.

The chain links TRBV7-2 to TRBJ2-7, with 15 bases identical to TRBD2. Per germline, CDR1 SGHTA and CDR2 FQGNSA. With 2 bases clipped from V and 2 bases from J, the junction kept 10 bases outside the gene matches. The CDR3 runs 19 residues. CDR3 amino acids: CASSLLGLAGGLGAYEQYF. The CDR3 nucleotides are TGTGCCAGCAGCTTACTAGGACTAGCGGGAGGGTTGGGGGCCTACGAGCAGTACTTC.

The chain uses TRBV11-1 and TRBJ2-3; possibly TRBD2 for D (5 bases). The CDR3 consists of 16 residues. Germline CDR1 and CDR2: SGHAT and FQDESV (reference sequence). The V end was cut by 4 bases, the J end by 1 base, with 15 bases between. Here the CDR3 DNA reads TGTGCCAGCAGCTACCCCCGAGGGATCGGCACAGATACGCAGTATTTT. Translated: CASSYPRGIGTDTQYF. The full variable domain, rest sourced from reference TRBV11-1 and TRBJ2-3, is EAEVAQSPRYKITEKSQAVAFWCDPISGHATLYWYRQILGQGPELLVQFQDESVVDDSQLPKDRFSAERLKGVDSTLKIQPAELGDSAMYLCASSYPRGIGTDTQYFGPGTRLTVL.

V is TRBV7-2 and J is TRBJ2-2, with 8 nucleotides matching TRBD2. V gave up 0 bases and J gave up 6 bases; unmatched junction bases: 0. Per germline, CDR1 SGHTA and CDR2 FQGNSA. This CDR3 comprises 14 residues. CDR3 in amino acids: CASSLAAGAGELFF. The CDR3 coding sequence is TGTGCCAGCAGCTTAGCAGCGGGAGCCGGGGAGCTGTTTTTT.

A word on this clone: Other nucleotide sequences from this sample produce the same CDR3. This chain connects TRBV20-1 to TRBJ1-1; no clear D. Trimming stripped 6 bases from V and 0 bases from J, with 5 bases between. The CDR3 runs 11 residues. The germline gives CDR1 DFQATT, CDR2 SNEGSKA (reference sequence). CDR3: CSARLNTEAFF. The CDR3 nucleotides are TGCAGTGCGCGATTGAACACTGAAGCTTTCTTT.

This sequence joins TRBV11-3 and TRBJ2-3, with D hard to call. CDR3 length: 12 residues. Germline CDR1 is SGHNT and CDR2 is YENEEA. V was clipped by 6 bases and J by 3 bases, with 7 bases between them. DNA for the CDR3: TGTGCCAGCAGGGGCCGTACAGATACGCAGTATTTT. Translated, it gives CASRGRTDTQYF.

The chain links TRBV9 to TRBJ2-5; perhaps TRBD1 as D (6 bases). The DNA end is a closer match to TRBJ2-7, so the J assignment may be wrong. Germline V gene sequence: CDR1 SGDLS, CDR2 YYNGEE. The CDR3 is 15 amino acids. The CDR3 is CASSVAPGTTYEQYF. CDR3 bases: TGTGCCAGCAGCGTAGCGCCGGGGACAACCTACGAGCAGTACTTC.